This TCR beta chain was sequenced for a study of neurological immune-mediated disorders. Findings and limits, study-wide: The authors found no clinical or MRI feature associated with the multiple sclerosis repertoire cluster. The study found the most TCR clonal expansion in HTLV-1-associated myelopathy and the least in multiple sclerosis, below healthy controls.

Notes on this clonotype: Its cognate antigen is unknown.

The CDR3 totals 15 residues. The germline gives CDR1 SNHLY, CDR2 FYNNEI. Trimming stripped 6 bases from V and 4 bases from J, with 15 bases between. TCRdb reprocessed the 5' RACE reads with MiXCR, giving one entry per CDR3 protein. The table has more than 50,000 distinct CDR3 sequences, around 5.2% seen once. It was from 2 million PBMCs stored at -80 C that the unsorted libraries were obtained. The receptor comes from a woman aged 25 to 45 with multiple sclerosis. Sequencing was carried out using PBMCs. V gene TRBV2 combines with J gene TRBJ2-2; tentatively, D is TRBD1 (6 bases). This chain's CDR3 is CASRQRQETTGELFF. The CDR3 DNA reads as TGTGCCAGCAGGCAAAGACAGGAAACCACCGGGGAGCTGTTTTTT.